These 26 T cell receptor beta chains share one sample of origin, sequenced in a study of blood T cells in healthy people across ages (dated by TCRdb to the mid-2010s). Library preparation was by 5' RACE. The sequencer was an Illumina HiSeq 2500. A second PCR of roughly 7 to 11 cycles was performed with a sample-barcoded 5' primer and a J-beta primer mix. TCRdb trimmed public reads at Q25 via fastp, called clones via MiXCR and kept in-frame beta chains. Identical CDR3 proteins give one entry, which carries the most common genes and DNA. The sample profile shows approximately 1,100,000 distinct CDR3 sequences; 45% of them were found once. Of the sample, approximately 20% is held by the ten largest clones. The specimen was blood. The receptors were gathered from a woman in her sixties in good health.

The V call is TRBV12-3 or TRBV12-4, the J call TRBJ2-3; 10 nucleotides agree with TRBD2. Losses at the gene ends were 7 bases for V and 1 base for J; bases not matched to a gene: 5. CDR3 length: 15 residues. For the CDR3, the DNA is TGTGCCAGCACCCCAGGACTAGCGGGCACAGATACGCAGTATTTT. It specifies CASTPGLAGTDTQYF.

The chain uses TRBV14 and TRBJ1-2; D is uncertain. The CDR3 is 16 residues long. V shed 0 bases and J shed 9 bases, with 20 bases lying between them. The V gene's germline CDR1 is SGHDN and CDR2 FVKESK. In nucleotides, the CDR3 is TGTGCCAGCAGCCAAGAACGGAGCTTTCTCCCTTCGAGCTACACCTTC. This sequence encodes CASSQERSFLPSSYTF.

J is TRBJ1-1 and V is TRBV12-3 or TRBV12-4, with D tentatively TRBD1 (5 bases). V was clipped by 7 bases and J by 4 bases, with 13 bases between them. The CDR3 is made up of 13 amino acids. The CDR3 region is CASNPAGITEAFF. The CDR3 coding sequence is TGTGCCAGCAACCCCGCAGGGATCACTGAAGCTTTCTTT.

This clonotype was seen only a few times. V usage is TRBV20-1 and J usage is TRBJ2-3, with D perhaps TRBD2 (6 bases). The V end was cut by 1 base, the J end by 5 bases, with 16 bases between. From germline, CDR1 is DFQATT and CDR2 SNEGSKA (reference sequence). The CDR3 is made up of 15 amino acids. CDR3 in DNA: TGCAGTGCTAGAGTGGGGGGAGGCGTACGAGATACGCAGTATTTT. This translates into CSARVGGGVRDTQYF.

This clonotype has only a few counts. The chain uses TRBV5-1 and TRBJ2-3, with 7 bases lining up with TRBD2. This CDR3 has 15 amino acids. After removal of 1 base from V and 5 bases from J, the junction contained 7 bases not matched to a gene. Germline V gene lookup returns CDR1 SGHRS and CDR2 YFSETQ. The CDR3 region is CASSLLRERVDTQYF. DNA of the CDR3: TGCGCCAGCAGCTTGTTGCGGGAGCGAGTAGATACGCAGTATTTT.

This clonotype has only a few counts. The V call is TRBV7-6, the J call TRBJ2-1, with 14 bases lining up with TRBD2. J gave up 7 bases and V 4 bases, and 9 bases lay outside the gene matches. The CDR3 runs to 17 residues. Germline values: CDR1 SGHVS, CDR2 FNYEAQ. The CDR3 nucleotides read TGTGCCAGCAGCTCCGGTGGACTAGCGGGAGGATCAAATGAGCAGTTCTTC. This sequence encodes CASSSGGLAGGSNEQFF.

This chain joins TRBV20-1 and TRBJ1-1; D possibly corresponds to TRBD1 (5 bases). V shed 1 base and J shed 1 base, with 16 bases lying between them. There are 16 residues in the CDR3. Germline-derived CDR1 and CDR2 are DFQATT and SNEGSKA (reference sequence). DNA of the CDR3: TGCAGTGCTAGAGTTATCCGGGACGCAAAGAACACTGAAGCTTTCTTT. The encoded protein is CSARVIRDAKNTEAFF.

The chain employs TRBV4-1 and TRBJ2-1; possibly TRBD2 for D (5 bases). The germline V gene encodes CDR1 MGHRA and CDR2 YSYEKL. CDR3 length equals 12 residues. Trimming removed 0 bases at V and 15 bases at J, with 12 bases between. The CDR3 DNA follows: TGCGCCAGCAGCCAAGATCCGGGGATTCGGTTCTTC. Translation: CASSQDPGIRFF.

V gene TRBV20-1 combines with J gene TRBJ2-3, with D perhaps being TRBD1 or TRBD2 (6 bases each). The CDR3 is made up of 14 amino acids. The germline V and J ends were trimmed by 6 bases and 2 bases, with 15 bases remaining between them. CDR1 and CDR2 from the germline V gene are DFQATT and SNEGSKA (reference sequence). The CDR3 DNA reads TGCAGTGCGAGATCGGGGGCATTCACAGATACGCAGTATTTT. Its translation is CSARSGAFTDTQYF.

This clonotype was found a few times. V gene TRBV20-1 combines with J gene TRBJ2-7, with 8 bases aligning to TRBD2. With 6 bases clipped from V and 1 base from J, the junction kept 17 bases outside the gene matches. Germline values: CDR1 DFQATT, CDR2 SNEGSKA (reference sequence). This CDR3 has 17 amino acids. CDR3 residues: CSAHLMGSGRGSYEQYF. CDR3 sequence (DNA): TGCAGTGCACACCTCATGGGGAGCGGGAGAGGGTCCTACGAGCAGTACTTC.

J is TRBJ2-3 and V is TRBV5-6; 7 nucleotides line up with TRBD1. The CDR3 is 18 residues long. The J segment lost 3 bases and the V segment lost 3 bases, leaving 16 bases of the junction unmatched. Germline values: CDR1 SGHDT, CDR2 YYEEEE. In DNA form, the CDR3 reads TGTGCCAGCAGCTCCCGGCGCCTTGACAGGGCGAGGACAGATACGCAGTATTTT. The encoded protein is CASSSRRLDRARTDTQYF.

The V gene is TRBV7-2, the J gene TRBJ2-1; 10 bases are shared with TRBD2. The J segment lost 8 bases and the V segment lost 5 bases, leaving 9 bases of the junction unmatched. The length of the CDR3 is 15 residues. In germline, CDR1 is SGHTA, CDR2 FQGNSA. The CDR3 is CASSLPLAGADEQFF. The CDR3 coding sequence is TGTGCCAGCAGCCTCCCTCTAGCGGGAGCGGATGAGCAGTTCTTC.

The chain couples TRBV20-1 to TRBJ1-2; D gene unclear. CDR3 length equals 16 residues. V dropped 0 bases and J dropped 7 bases, with 21 bases sitting between them. Germline assignment: CDR1 DFQATT and CDR2 SNEGSKA (reference sequence). DNA of the CDR3: TGCAGTGCTAGAGATATCGGGGTGAGTTTAATTGGTGGCTACACCTTC. Protein: CSARDIGVSLIGGYTF.

CDR3 in amino acids: CASSDGSSYNEQFF. In nucleotides, the CDR3 is TGTGCCAGCAGTGACGGGAGCTCCTACAATGAGCAGTTCTTC. The chain joins TRBV27 to TRBJ2-1, with a possible D match to TRBD2 (6 bases). Between the trimmed V and J ends, which lost 5 bases and 0 bases, there was a span of 8 bases. Per the germline V gene, CDR1 is MNHEY and CDR2 is SMNVEV (reference sequence). CDR3 size: 14 residues.

In its sample, this clonotype was seen once. This chain connects TRBV15 to TRBJ2-7; 7 nucleotides match TRBD1. J was trimmed by 4 bases and V by 1 base; bases with no gene match: 13. CDR3 length equals 17 residues. CDR1 is LNHNV and CDR2 is YYDKDF in the germline V gene (reference sequence). In DNA, the CDR3 is TGTGCCACCAGCAGAGGGGCCTCTCGACAGGGCGTATACGAGCAGTACTTC. It specifies CATSRGASRQGVYEQYF.

The chain recombines TRBV15 with TRBJ2-7, with D tentatively TRBD2 (5 bases). This CDR3 is 13 amino acids long. Germline values: CDR1 LNHNV, CDR2 YYDKDF (reference sequence). The germline V and J ends were trimmed by 0 bases and 12 bases, with 15 bases remaining between them. The CDR3 nucleotides are TGTGCCACCAGCAGAGATCGGGAAGGCGGGCGGTACTTC. Translated: CATSRDREGGRYF.

V usage is TRBV2 and J usage is TRBJ2-3; no reliable D call. Per the germline V gene, CDR1 is SNHLY and CDR2 is FYNNEI. The CDR3 totals 13 residues. V lost 3 bases and J lost 1, with 5 bases in between. The CDR3 protein is CASSDARTDTQYF. CDR3 in DNA: TGTGCCAGCAGTGACGCCCGCACAGATACGCAGTATTTT.

V is TRBV20-1 and J is TRBJ1-1; D gene unclear. The CDR3 runs to 14 residues. V shed 0 bases and J shed 2 bases, with 10 bases lying between them. Germline V gene lookup returns CDR1 DFQATT and CDR2 SNEGSKA (reference sequence). DNA for the CDR3: TGCAGTGCTAGAGATCTTAACTTTAACACTGAAGCTTTCTTT. Protein sequence: CSARDLNFNTEAFF.

This clonotype was detected only a few times. V gene TRBV6-6 combines with J gene TRBJ2-1, with D tentatively TRBD2 (5 bases). This CDR3 has 12 residues. Per the germline V gene, CDR1 is MNHNY and CDR2 is SVGAGI (reference sequence). Trimming pared 3 bases from V and 14 bases from J, leaving 14 bases between. The CDR3 loop reads CASSYDERIKFF. DNA for the CDR3: TGTGCCAGCAGTTATGATGAGCGGATTAAGTTCTTC.

In this sample, this clonotype turned up a few times. A much larger clone differs from this one at a single base, so this may be a read error. The rearrangement links TRBV27 to TRBJ2-7; TRBD1 agrees at 7 bases. Trimming took 5 bases from V and 0 from J; bases not matched to a gene: 4. This CDR3 region has 14 residues. The V gene's germline CDR1 is MNHEY and CDR2 SMNVEV (reference sequence). The CDR3 region is CASSVRQGSYEQYF. The DNA for the CDR3 is TGTGCCAGCAGTGTCAGACAGGGCTCCTACGAGCAGTACTTC.

The gene calls are TRBV7-8 and TRBJ2-5, with D possibly TRBD2 on 5 matching bases. V was pared by 4 bases and J by 4 bases, with 19 bases between. The CDR3 runs 16 residues. Germline CDR1 is SGHVS and CDR2 is FQNEAQ. CDR3 region: CASSYGAQSGGETQYF. In nucleotides, the CDR3 is TGTGCCAGCAGCTATGGAGCTCAGAGCGGAGGAGAGACCCAGTACTTC.

There are a few counts of this clonotype. This chain uses TRBV7-6 with TRBJ2-5, with D perhaps TRBD2 (7 bases). The CDR3 extends over 16 amino acids. The germline CDR1 and CDR2 sequences are SGHVS and FNYEAQ. V lost 2 bases and J 5 bases, leaving 18 bases between the germline ends. The CDR3 is CASSLSGGAADETQYF. CDR3 bases: TGTGCCAGCAGCTTAAGTGGGGGGGCAGCCGATGAGACCCAGTACTTC. Based on the CDR3 plus reference TRBV7-6 and TRBJ2-5, the full variable domain is GAGVSQSPRYKVTKRGQDVALRCDPISGHVSLYWYRQALGQGPEFLTYFNYEAQQDKSGLPNDRFSAERPEGSISTLTIQRTEQRDSAMYRCASSLSGGAADETQYFGPGTRLLVL.

This sequence joins TRBV27 and TRBJ2-3; D unresolved. The V end was cut by 4 bases, the J end by 14 bases, with 13 bases between. The CDR3 contains 11 residues. Germline lookup yields CDR1 MNHEY and CDR2 SMNVEV (reference sequence). CDR3 nucleotides: TGTGCCAGCAGTTGGTCTAGGTTTGTGTATTTT. Protein product: CASSWSRFVYF.

This clonotype was observed at least ten times. The chain is built from TRBV25-1 and TRBJ2-7; 7 bases map to TRBD1. The CDR3 extends over 13 amino acids. The germline V gene has CDR1 MGHDK and CDR2 SYGVNS. Losses at the gene ends were 3 bases for V and 2 bases for J; bases not matched to a gene: 1. The CDR3 loop is CASSETGTYEQYF. Written as DNA, the CDR3 is TGTGCCAGCAGTGAGACAGGGACCTACGAGCAGTACTTC.

The chain has TRBV27 and TRBJ1-4, with no clear D. Deletions cut 3 bases from V and 8 bases from J, with 4 bases between. This CDR3 region has 11 residues. The germline V gene encodes CDR1 MNHEY and CDR2 SMNVEV (reference sequence). This CDR3 is CASSFGEKLFF. Here the CDR3 DNA reads TGTGCCAGCAGTTTCGGAGAAAAACTGTTTTTT.

The rearrangement joins TRBV4-2 to TRBJ2-1, with unresolved D. Germline assignment: CDR1 LGHNA and CDR2 YNFKEQ. CDR3 length equals 13 residues. V shed 0 bases and J shed 9 bases, with 9 bases lying between them. The CDR3 protein is CASSQERISEQFF. The CDR3 DNA reads as TGTGCCAGCAGCCAAGAAAGAATTAGTGAGCAGTTCTTC.